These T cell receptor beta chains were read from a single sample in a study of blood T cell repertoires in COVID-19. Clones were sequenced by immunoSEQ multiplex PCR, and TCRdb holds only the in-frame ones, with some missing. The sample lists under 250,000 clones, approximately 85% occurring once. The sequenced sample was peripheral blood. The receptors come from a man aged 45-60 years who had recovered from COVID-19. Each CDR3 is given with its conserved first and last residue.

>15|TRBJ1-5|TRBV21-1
CASSAPRDRNQPQHF
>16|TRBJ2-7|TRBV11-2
CASSPGLAGGHYEQYF
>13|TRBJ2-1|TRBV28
CASSPRQANEQFF
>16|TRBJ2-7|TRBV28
CASSSGEYRGSYEQYF
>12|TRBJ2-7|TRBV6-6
CASRTNSYEQYF
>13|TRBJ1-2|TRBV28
CASSLKGAFGYTF
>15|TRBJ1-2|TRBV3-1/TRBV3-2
CASSPRDRTNYGYTF
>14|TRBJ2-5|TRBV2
CASSWTGYQETQYF
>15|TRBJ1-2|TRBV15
CATSRDRQGNYGYTF
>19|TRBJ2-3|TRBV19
CASSPWTSGRAEWTDTQYF
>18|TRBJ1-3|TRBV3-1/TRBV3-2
CASSQGSGQGAPGNTIYF
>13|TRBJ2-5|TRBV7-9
CASSLGAVGTQYF
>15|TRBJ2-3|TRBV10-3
CAISKPDRGTDTQYF
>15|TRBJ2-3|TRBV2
CASSVESATSDTQYF
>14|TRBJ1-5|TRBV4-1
CASSLYLSNQPQHF
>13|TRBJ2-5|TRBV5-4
CASSIDRGETQYF
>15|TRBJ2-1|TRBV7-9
CASRNNRGSYNEQFF
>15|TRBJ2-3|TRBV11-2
CASSPPWGGTDTQYF
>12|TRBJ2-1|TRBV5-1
CASRRDYNEQFF
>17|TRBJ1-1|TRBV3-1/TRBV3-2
CASSLGGGNLGNTEAFF
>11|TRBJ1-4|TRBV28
CASSLREKLFF
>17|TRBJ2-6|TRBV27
CASSLSIGRAGANVLTF
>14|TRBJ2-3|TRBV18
CASSPQGRTDTQYF
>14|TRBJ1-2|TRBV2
CASSGSHTNYGYTF
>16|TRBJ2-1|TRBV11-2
CASSSELAGGGNEQFF
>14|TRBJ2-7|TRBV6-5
CASSSNQGASGQYF
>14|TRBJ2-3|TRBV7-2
CASSLALGFDTQYF
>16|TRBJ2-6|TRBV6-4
CASTPKSGDGANVLTF
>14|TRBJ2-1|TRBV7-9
CASTGPSSYNEQFF
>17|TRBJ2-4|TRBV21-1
CASSKEQATLAKNIQYF
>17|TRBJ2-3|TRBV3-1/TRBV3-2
CASSQARTSGRTNTQYF
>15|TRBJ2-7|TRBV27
CASKLRGFGSYEQYF
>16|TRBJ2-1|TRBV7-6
CASSLNRGSSYNEQFF
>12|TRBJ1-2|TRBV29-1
CSVLQSLFGYTF
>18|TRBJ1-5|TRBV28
CASSFGTGVIESNQPQHF
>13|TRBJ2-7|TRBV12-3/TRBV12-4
CASSLKSSYEQYF
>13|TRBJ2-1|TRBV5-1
CASSLLTVDEQFF
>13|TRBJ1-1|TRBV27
CASSLGGNTEAFF
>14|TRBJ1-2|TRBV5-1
CASSLAAGQGGYTF
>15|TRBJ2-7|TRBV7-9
CASSSSSGSWYEQYF
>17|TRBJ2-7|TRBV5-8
CASSFSSGRAPRHEQYF
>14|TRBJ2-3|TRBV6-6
CASRESGRPDTQYF
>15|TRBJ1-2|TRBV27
CASSSPGQGNYGYTF
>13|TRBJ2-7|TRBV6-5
CASSTGSSYEQYF
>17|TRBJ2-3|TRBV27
CASRRITAGGGTDTQYF
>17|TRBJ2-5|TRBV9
CASSVGGTSGAQETQYF
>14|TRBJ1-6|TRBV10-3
CAISPTGEDSPLHF
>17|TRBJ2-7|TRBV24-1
CATSDSPRQGGAGEQYF
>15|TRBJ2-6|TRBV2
CASSSRGSGANVLTF
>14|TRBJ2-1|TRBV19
CASSIGGTYNEQFF
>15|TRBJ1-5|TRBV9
CASSVSGSSNQPQHF
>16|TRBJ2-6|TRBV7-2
CASSRPGTGLSPVLTF
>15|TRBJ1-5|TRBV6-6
CASRSTGGGNQPQHF
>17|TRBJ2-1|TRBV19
CASSVGLAGRSYNEQFF
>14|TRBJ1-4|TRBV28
CASSWGGREEKLFF